This T cell receptor beta chain was retrieved from a study of OX40 agonist ivuxolimab in advanced cancers. In the study overall: Patient treatment consisted of intravenous ivuxolimab administration every 2 weeks at 0.01 to 10 mg/kg. Head and neck, renal cell, melanoma or hepatocellular carcinoma were the cancers that dose-escalation patients had.

Trimming took off 7 bases at V and 8 bases at J, with 14 bases between the two ends. CDR3 length equals 12 residues. In germline, CDR1 is MNHEY, CDR2 SVGAGI. With regard to this clone: The antigen remains unidentified.

TCRdb's table, derived via immunoSEQ multiplex PCR, lists solely in-frame clones and lacks some. The sample records 65,000 to 95,000 clones, approximately 84% being singletons. Study-level findings and limits: Antigen targets of the expanded peripheral T cells went undetermined.

The rearrangement joins TRBV6-5 to TRBJ1-2, with a tentative D call TRBD1 (5 bases). The specimen was CD4+ or CD8+ T cells sorted from blood, collected in a trial of the OX40 agonist ivuxolimab. This clonotype was obtained from an adult with an advanced solid tumor such as melanoma, head and neck, liver or kidney cancer. CDR3 sequence: CASTGQGKGYTF. CDR3 bases: TGTGCCAGCACCGGCCAGGGTAAAGGCTACACCTTC.